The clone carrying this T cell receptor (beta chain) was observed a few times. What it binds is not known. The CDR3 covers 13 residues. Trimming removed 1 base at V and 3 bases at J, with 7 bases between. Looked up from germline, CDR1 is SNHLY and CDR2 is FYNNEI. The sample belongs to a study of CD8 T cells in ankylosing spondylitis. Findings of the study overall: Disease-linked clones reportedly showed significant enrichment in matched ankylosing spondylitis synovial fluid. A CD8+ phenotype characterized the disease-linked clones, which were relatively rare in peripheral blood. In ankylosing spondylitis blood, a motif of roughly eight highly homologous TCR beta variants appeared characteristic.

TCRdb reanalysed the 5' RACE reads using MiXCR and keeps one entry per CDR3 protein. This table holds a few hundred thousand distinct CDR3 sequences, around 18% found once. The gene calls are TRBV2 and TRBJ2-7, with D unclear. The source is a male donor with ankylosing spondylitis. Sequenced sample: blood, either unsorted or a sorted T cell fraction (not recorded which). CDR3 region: CASSEDPGYEQYF. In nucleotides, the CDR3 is TGTGCCAGCAGTGAAGATCCCGGCTACGAGCAGTACTTC.